These T cell receptor beta chains were read from a single sample in a study of T-cell reconstitution after alpha-beta-depleted transplantation in children. TCRdb called the PCR reads again in MiXCR, with one record for every CDR3 protein. Here the sample spans around 300,000 distinct CDR3 sequences, around 10% being singletons. The sample consisted of peripheral blood, taken 180 days after TCRalphabeta/CD19-depleted stem cell transplant. The receptors shown here come from a male patient between 2 and 9 years old who had a stem cell transplant for chronic granulomatous disease, so the T cells may come from the graft donor. Both conserved end residues are part of each CDR3. A D gene is named only where the DNA matches it firmly. Not all rows give a size; the values are once, few, many and, for expanded clones, a class.

clone_size	j_call	v_call	d_call	cdr3_nt	cdr3_aa
many	TRBJ2-7	TRBV20-1	NA	TGCAGTGCTAGGACACCCGTCTCCTACGAGCAGTACTTC	CSARTPVSYEQYF
NA	TRBJ2-2	TRBV3-1	NA	TGTGCCAGCAGCCAAGGGCTGGGCAATGCCGGGGAGCTGTTTTTT	CASSQGLGNAGELFF
many	TRBJ2-7	TRBV4-3	NA	TGCGCCAGCAGCCAATGGCTTACCTACGAGCAGTACTTC	CASSQWLTYEQYF
NA	TRBJ2-5	TRBV28	TRBD2	TGTGCCAGCGCTACTAGCGGGAAACAAGAGACCCAGTCCTTC	CASATSGKQETQSF
many	TRBJ2-7	TRBV20-1	TRBD2	TGCAGTGCTAGACCGCCGGGACTAGCCCACGAGCAGTACTTC	CSARPPGLAHEQYF
many	TRBJ2-3	TRBV29-1	TRBD2	TGCAGCCTTCGGACTAGCCCAGATACGCAGTATTTT	CSLRTSPDTQYF
many	TRBJ2-2	TRBV10-3	TRBD2	TGTGCCATCGCCCGGGGAGGGGACACCGGGGAGCTGTTTTTT	CAIARGGDTGELFF
NA	TRBJ1-4	TRBV3-1	NA	TGTGCCAGCAGCCTAACTAACAGAGTTAATGAAAAACTGTTTTTT	CASSLTNRVNEKLFF
many	TRBJ1-1	TRBV29-1	NA	TGCAGCGTTGTTTTCGCGGGAAAAGCTTTCTTT	CSVVFAGKAFF
many	TRBJ2-7	TRBV20-1	NA	TGCAGTGCTAGGGGCCGGGGGCTAGGGATCTACGAGCAGTACTTC	CSARGRGLGIYEQYF
many	TRBJ2-2	TRBV15	TRBD2	TGTGCCACCACCAACTCGAGGCTGGACACCGGCGGGGGGACACAGTTGGCCGGGGAGCTGTTTTTT	CATTNSRLDTGGGTQLAGELFF
many	TRBJ2-1	TRBV6-2/TRBV6-3	NA	TGTGCCAGCAGCAACCCCACGGTTAGCTCCTACAATGAGCAGTTCTTC	CASSNPTVSSYNEQFF
many	TRBJ2-1	TRBV20-1	NA	TGCAGTGCCGGCCTGGGCGGGATATACAATGAGCAGTTCTTC	CSAGLGGIYNEQFF
many	TRBJ2-2	TRBV5-1	NA	TGCGCCAGCAGCTTGCCGGGACTCGCAAACACCGGGGAGCTGTTTTTT	CASSLPGLANTGELFF
many	TRBJ2-2	TRBV2	NA	TGTGCCAGCATTGGCAGGGGAGGGACCGGGGAGCTGTTTTTT	CASIGRGGTGELFF
many	TRBJ2-1	TRBV29-1	TRBD2	TGCAGCGTTGACTCTAGCGGGAGGGGTGAGCAGTTCTTC	CSVDSSGRGEQFF
NA	TRBJ1-1	TRBV19	NA	TGTGCCAGTAGTATAAGGCTTGTGGGGGCTCTACCTGAAGCTTTCTTT	CASSIRLVGALPEAFF
many	TRBJ2-2	TRBV9	NA	TGTGCCAGCTCGCCAGGACAGTGGCTGTTTTTT	CASSPGQWLFF
many	TRBJ2-5	TRBV28	NA	TGTGCCAGCAGTTCCCCGATGGCGGGGCAAGAGACCCAGTACTTC	CASSSPMAGQETQYF
many	TRBJ2-2	TRBV4-3	TRBD2	TGCGCCAGCAGCCAAGCACTAGCGGGGGCGAACACCGGGGAGCTGTTTTTT	CASSQALAGANTGELFF
few	TRBJ2-3	TRBV18	NA	TGTGCCAGCTCACCACTACCAGGCAACACAGATACGCAGTATTTT	CASSPLPGNTDTQYF
many	TRBJ2-1	TRBV5-5	TRBD2	TGTGCCAGCAGCGGACTGGCGGGGCCCGGGGGGTATGAGCAGTTCTTC	CASSGLAGPGGYEQFF
many	TRBJ2-3	TRBV3-1	NA	TGTGCCAGCAGCCAAGGGACAGCAACTAGCACAGATACGCAGTATTTT	CASSQGTATSTDTQYF
many	TRBJ2-3	TRBV28	TRBD2	TGTGCCAGCAGTGGGGGTCTAGCGGGAGGGCCAGGGGATACGCAGTATTTT	CASSGGLAGGPGDTQYF
many	TRBJ2-7	TRBV5-1	NA	TGCGCCAGCAGCTTGAGGGTCTCCTACGAGCAGTACTTC	CASSLRVSYEQYF
many	TRBJ2-3	TRBV5-1	TRBD2	TGCGCCAGCAGCGGGCCTAGCGGGGGTAGCACAGATACGCAGTATTTT	CASSGPSGGSTDTQYF
many	TRBJ1-6	TRBV5-1	NA	TGCGCCAGCAGCGAGGGACACCCTAATTCACCCCTCCACTTT	CASSEGHPNSPLHF
many	TRBJ2-7	TRBV12-3/TRBV12-4	NA	TGTGCCAGCAGAATGACGGAAAAGGACGAGCAGTACTTC	CASRMTEKDEQYF
many	TRBJ2-5	TRBV5-1	NA	TGCGCCAGCAGCTTGGTGGCTAGCCCGGGACAAGAGACCCAGTACTTC	CASSLVASPGQETQYF
few	TRBJ2-3	TRBV2	TRBD2	TGTGCCAGAAGGGGACTAGCGGGAGCAGATACGCAGTATTTT	CARRGLAGADTQYF
NA	TRBJ2-7	TRBV19	TRBD2	TGTGCCAGTAGTATCACTAGCGGGGGGGCTTTCTACGAGCAGTACTTC	CASSITSGGAFYEQYF
many	TRBJ1-4	TRBV5-1	NA	TGCGCCAGCAGCCGGGACTCCTCAACTAATGAAAAACTGTTTTTT	CASSRDSSTNEKLFF
once	TRBJ2-1	TRBV9	TRBD2	TGTGTCAGCAGTAATCCGGGACTAGCGGGAGACAATGAGCGGTTCTTC	CVSSNPGLAGDNERFF
many	TRBJ2-7	TRBV18	NA	TGTGCCAGCTCACCACCGCCCAGGCCCTACGAGCAGTACTTC	CASSPPPRPYEQYF
many	TRBJ2-7	TRBV5-4	NA	TGTGCCAGCAGCTCCGGGACACCACACTACGAGCAGTACTTC	CASSSGTPHYEQYF
many	TRBJ2-5	TRBV5-5	TRBD2	TGTGCCAGCAGCGCGGGACTAGCTGGGGGTCAGACCCAGTACTTC	CASSAGLAGGQTQYF
many	TRBJ2-3	TRBV5-1	NA	TGCGCCAGCAGAAAGTCGGAGGGCACAGATACGCAGTATTTT	CASRKSEGTDTQYF
medium-sized	TRBJ1-1	TRBV5-1	TRBD1	TGCGCCAGCAGCTTGCCGACAGGGGGGAACACTGAAGCTTTCTTT	CASSLPTGGNTEAFF
many	TRBJ2-7	TRBV27	TRBD1	TGTGCCAGCAGTCGCGCGAAGGGGGCTTACGAGCAGTACTTC	CASSRAKGAYEQYF
many	TRBJ2-5	TRBV5-1	NA	TGCGCCAGCACACCCAACCAAGAGACCCAGTACTTC	CASTPNQETQYF
few	TRBJ2-3	TRBV23-1	NA	TGCGCCAGCGATTTGAGGGATTTGACAGATACGCAGTATTTT	CASDLRDLTDTQYF
many	TRBJ2-7	TRBV12-3/TRBV12-4	TRBD1	TGTGCCAGCAGTTTAAAGAGTGGGGACAGGAGCTCCTACGAGCAGTACTTC	CASSLKSGDRSSYEQYF
many	TRBJ1-5	TRBV12-3/TRBV12-4	NA	TGTGCCAGCAGTTTCACAGATCAGCCCCAGCATTTT	CASSFTDQPQHF
many	TRBJ1-1	TRBV29-1	TRBD1	TGCAGCGCACAGGGGTTGTTGAACACTGAAGCTTTCTTT	CSAQGLLNTEAFF
many	TRBJ2-1	TRBV6-5	TRBD1	TGTGCCAGCAGTTACGAGGGGGCGGCCTACAATGAGCAGTTCTTC	CASSYEGAAYNEQFF
once	TRBJ2-7	TRBV25-1	NA	TGTGCCAGCAGTGACGGGGGCGAGGGTGTTTACGAGCAGTACTTC	CASSDGGEGVYEQYF
many	TRBJ2-5	TRBV29-1	NA	TGCAGCGTTTCTGGCGGTCAACAAGAGACCCAGTACTTC	CSVSGGQQETQYF
many	TRBJ2-3	TRBV5-6	NA	TGTGCCAGCAGCTTGAGGGGACCGGCTAGCACAGATACGCAGTATTTT	CASSLRGPASTDTQYF
many	TRBJ2-7	TRBV20-1	TRBD2	TGCAGTGGTCGGCTAGCGGGAGTTTACGAGCAGTACTTC	CSGRLAGVYEQYF
many	TRBJ2-3	TRBV5-1	NA	TGCGCCAGCAGCTTGGAGGTTAACACAGATACGCAGTATTTT	CASSLEVNTDTQYF
few	TRBJ2-3	TRBV18	TRBD2	TGTGCCAGCTCACCACTAAAACTAGCGGATACGCAGTATTTT	CASSPLKLADTQYF
many	TRBJ2-5	TRBV12-3/TRBV12-4	NA	TGTGCCAGCAGCTCCTATGTGGGGACAACACAAGAGACCCAGTACTTC	CASSSYVGTTQETQYF
many	TRBJ2-1	TRBV9	NA	TGTGCCAGCAGCGTAGACCTAAATGAGCAGTTCTTC	CASSVDLNEQFF
many	TRBJ2-1	TRBV20-1	NA	TGCAGTGCTAGATTAGGCCTAGGCAATTTAGGCAATGAGCAGTTCTTC	CSARLGLGNLGNEQFF
many	TRBJ2-2	TRBV5-1	NA	TGCGCCAGCAGCTTGCGAGAGAACACCGGGGAGCTGTTTTTT	CASSLRENTGELFF
NA	TRBJ2-3	TRBV20-1	NA	TGCAGTGCTAGGATTGGAGGGAGAGATTCCGATACGCAGTCTTTT	CSARIGGRDSDTQSF
NA	TRBJ1-2	TRBV9	NA	TGTGCCAGCAGCCTTGGACCTATTGGCTACACCTTC	CASSLGPIGYTF
NA	TRBJ2-5	TRBV2	NA	TGTGCCAGCAGTGTCGGTAGACCTTTGGGAGAGACCCAGTACTTC	CASSVGRPLGETQYF